The 13 T cell receptor beta chains in this list originate from one sample, sequenced in a study of T cell responses to AZD1222 COVID-19 vaccine. Produced via immunoSEQ multiplex PCR; TCRdb's table is partial and in-frame only. Of tens of thousands of clones listed, around 87% are singletons. The starting material was peripheral blood, obtained on day 0 of AZD1222 vaccination. Receptors were obtained from an adult in good health.

The genes are TRBV15 and TRBJ1-2; D might be TRBD1 (5 bases). The V gene lost 3 bases and the J gene lost 6 bases, with 20 bases spanning the gap. Germline V gene lookup returns CDR1 LNHNV and CDR2 YYDKDF (reference sequence). This CDR3 has 16 residues. CDR3 sequence (DNA): TGTGCCACCAGCAGTCCCATGGCGGGGATCAGGGATGGCTACACCTTC. Translating it yields CATSSPMAGIRDGYTF.

The chain links TRBV19 to TRBJ2-5; D might be TRBD1 or TRBD2, each matching 6 bases. Germline-derived CDR1 and CDR2 are LNHDA and SQIVND (reference sequence). The length of the CDR3 is 16 residues. Deletions cut 2 bases from V and 1 base from J, with 14 bases between. The CDR3: CASSIPHKGGQETQYF. CDR3 sequence (DNA): TGTGCCAGTAGTATACCCCACAAGGGGGGCCAAGAGACCCAGTACTTC.

This rearrangement joins TRBV5-5 to TRBJ1-3, with 9 bases identical to TRBD1. Trimming removed 3 bases from V and 0 bases from J; junction bases left unmatched: 13. The CDR3 length is 19 residues. CDR1 and CDR2 (germline): SGHKS, YYEKEE (reference sequence). CDR3 DNA sequence: TGTGCCAGCAGCTCAGACCCCGGGACAGGGATCCTCTCTGGAAACACCATATATTTT. It translates to CASSSDPGTGILSGNTIYF.

The rearrangement links TRBV10-3 to TRBJ1-1, with 7 bases lining up with TRBD1. The V segment lost 6 bases and the J segment 1 base; nucleotides outside the gene matches: 2. Germline V CDR1 and CDR2: ENHRY, SYGVKD. CDR3 length: 13 amino acids. CDR3 in amino acids: CAIRQGPNTEAFF. As DNA, the CDR3 is TGTGCCATCAGACAGGGGCCGAACACTGAAGCTTTCTTT.

The genes are TRBV18 and TRBJ2-5, with D tentatively TRBD1 (6 bases). Germline V lookup: CDR1 KGHSH, CDR2 LQKENI. The germline V and J ends were trimmed by 0 bases and 3 bases, with 14 bases remaining between them. The CDR3 is 16 amino acids. The CDR3 loop reads CASSPPGGKPEETQYF. The CDR3 nucleotides are TGTGCCAGCTCACCACCTGGGGGCAAACCCGAAGAGACCCAGTACTTC.

The V gene is TRBV5-1, the J gene TRBJ2-1; TRBD1 matches 10 bases. The V gene's germline CDR1 is SGHRS and CDR2 YFSETQ. V shed 3 bases, J shed 10 bases, and the junction held 10 bases outside the gene matches. This CDR3 has 15 amino acids. The CDR3: CASSSPGQGRGEQFF. CDR3 nucleotides: TGCGCCAGCAGCTCCCCGGGACAGGGGCGGGGGGAGCAGTTCTTC.

CDR3 nucleotide sequence: TGTGCCAGCAGTTTTGGGACCCATAACTATGGCTACACCTTC. Translated: CASSFGTHNYGYTF. The rearrangement links TRBV28 to TRBJ1-2; D possibly corresponds to TRBD1 (5 bases). Germline CDR1 MDHEN, CDR2 SYDVKM. Trimming left V 3 bases short and J 1 base short, with 9 bases between. The CDR3 sequence is 14 residues long.

The rearrangement links TRBV14 to TRBJ2-5; D remains unclear. Germline CDR1 is SGHDN and CDR2 is FVKESK. V dropped 1 base and J dropped 0 bases, with 9 bases sitting between them. The CDR3 spans 15 residues. The CDR3 here is CASSQGPTHQETQYF. DNA of the CDR3: TGTGCCAGCAGCCAAGGTCCGACCCACCAAGAGACCCAGTACTTC.

The chain couples TRBV7-8 to TRBJ1-6; 9 bases agree with TRBD1. The CDR3 has 14 residues. The V gene end was trimmed by 5 bases and the J gene end by 7 bases; junction bases not matched to a gene: 3. CDR1 and CDR2 (germline): SGHVS, FQNEAQ. CDR3 sequence: CASSTDRGNSPLHF. The DNA of the CDR3 is TGTGCCAGCAGCACCGACAGGGGGAATTCACCCCTCCACTTT.

The J gene is TRBJ1-5, the V gene TRBV20-1; D gene ambiguous. Germline loops: CDR1 DFQATT, CDR2 SNEGSKA (reference sequence). CDR3 length: 14 residues. V lost 3 bases and J 2 bases, leaving 11 bases between the germline ends. This CDR3 is CSASGMTGNQPQHF. CDR3 nucleotides: TGCAGTGCTAGTGGGATGACCGGCAATCAGCCCCAGCATTTT.

The CDR3: CASSEGTFQETQYF. The CDR3 nucleotides read TGTGCCAGCAGTGAAGGCACCTTCCAAGAGACCCAGTACTTC. The chain employs TRBV6-1 and TRBJ2-5; D not certain. The CDR3 spans 14 residues. Looked up from germline, CDR1 is MNHNS and CDR2 is SASEGT. Trimming took off 1 base at V and 1 base at J, with 7 bases between the two ends.

This chain links TRBV3-1 (or the pseudogene TRBV3-2) with TRBJ1-5; 7 bases agree with TRBD1. Trimming took 5 bases from V and 5 from J; bases not matched to a gene: 3. CDR1 and CDR2 from the germline V gene are LGHDT and YNNKEL (reference sequence). The CDR3 contains 13 residues. For the CDR3, the DNA is TGTGCCAGCAGCTATGACAGGGATCAGCCCCAGCATTTT. It encodes CASSYDRDQPQHF.

The chain combines TRBV7-9 with TRBJ1-2; no reliable D call. V shed 4 bases and J shed 11 bases, with 11 bases lying between them. Per the germline V gene, CDR1 is SEHNR and CDR2 is FQNEAQ (reference sequence). The CDR3 covers 11 residues. The CDR3 here is CASSSLGVYTF. CDR3 nucleotides: TGTGCCAGCAGCTCCCTCGGGGTTTACACCTTC.